This T cell receptor (beta chain) was sequenced for a study of blood T cell repertoires in COVID-19. Turning to the study itself: Spain, Italy and the United States supplied samples that represented acute and convalescent COVID-19. T cells, B-cell-depleted T cells, or PBMCs provided the cDNA or gDNA that served as material.

Authors' methods: Cell counts per sample came from amplifying reference gene primers. Libraries were prepared by immunoSEQ multiplex PCR; TCRdb keeps only in-frame clonotypes and omits some of them. That table gives V, J and clone size, and the DNA gave D and trimming. The top ten hold 15% to 20% of the sample, which has fewer than 120,000 clones, roughly 82% seen once. The V end was cut by 4 bases, the J end by 8 bases, with 20 bases between. Germline V gene data show CDR1 as SGHVS and CDR2 as FNYEAQ. This CDR3 is 15 amino acids long. The source is a woman in her sixties or seventies with acute or convalescent COVID-19. Sequencing was performed on peripheral blood. This rearrangement joins TRBV7-6 to TRBJ1-1; the D is unclear. The DNA of the CDR3 is TGTGCCAGCAGCTCCATTCCATACTCTCTGGGCGAAGCTTTCTTT. This codes for CASSSIPYSLGEAFF.